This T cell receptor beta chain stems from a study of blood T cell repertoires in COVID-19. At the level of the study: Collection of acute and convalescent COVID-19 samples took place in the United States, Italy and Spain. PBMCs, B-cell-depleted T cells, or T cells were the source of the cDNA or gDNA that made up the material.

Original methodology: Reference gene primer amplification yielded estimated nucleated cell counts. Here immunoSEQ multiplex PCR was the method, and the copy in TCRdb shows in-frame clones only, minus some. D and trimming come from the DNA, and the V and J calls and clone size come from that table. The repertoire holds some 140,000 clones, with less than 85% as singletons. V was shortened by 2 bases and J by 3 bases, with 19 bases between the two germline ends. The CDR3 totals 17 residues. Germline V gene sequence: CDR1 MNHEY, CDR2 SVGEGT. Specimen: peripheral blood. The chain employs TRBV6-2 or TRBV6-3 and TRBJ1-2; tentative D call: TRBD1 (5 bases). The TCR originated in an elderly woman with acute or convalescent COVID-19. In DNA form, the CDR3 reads TGTGCCAGCAGTTACGAGGCCCAACGACAGATCTACTATGGCTACACCTTC. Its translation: CASSYEAQRQIYYGYTF.